The T cell receptor (beta chain) under discussion was sequenced for a study of T cells in localized non-small cell lung cancer. The V segment lost 2 bases and the J segment 4 bases; nucleotides outside the gene matches: 2. CDR1 is SGHVT and CDR2 is SQSDAQ in the germline V gene. The CDR3 loop spans 15 amino acids. Using immunoSEQ multiplex PCR, the repertoire was profiled, and TCRdb retains in-frame clones only, with some absent. The profile shows fewer than 50,000 clones, 83% of them singletons. The sample was PBMCs, taken before any cancer treatment. The sequence was collected from a man between 40 and 70 years old with stage II lung adenocarcinoma. This chain uses TRBV7-4 with TRBJ2-5; TRBD2 agrees at 12 bases. The CDR3 DNA sequence: TGTGCCAGCAGCTTACCGACTAGCGGGAGAGAGACCCAGTACTTC. It encodes CASSLPTSGRETQYF. The variable domain in full, completed from reference TRBV7-4 and TRBJ2-5, reads GAGVSQSPRYKVAKRGRDVALRCDSISGHVTLYWYRQTLGQGSEVLTYSQSDAQRDKSGRPSGRFSAERPERSVSTLKIQRTEQGDSAVYLCASSLPTSGRETQYFGPGTRLLVL.